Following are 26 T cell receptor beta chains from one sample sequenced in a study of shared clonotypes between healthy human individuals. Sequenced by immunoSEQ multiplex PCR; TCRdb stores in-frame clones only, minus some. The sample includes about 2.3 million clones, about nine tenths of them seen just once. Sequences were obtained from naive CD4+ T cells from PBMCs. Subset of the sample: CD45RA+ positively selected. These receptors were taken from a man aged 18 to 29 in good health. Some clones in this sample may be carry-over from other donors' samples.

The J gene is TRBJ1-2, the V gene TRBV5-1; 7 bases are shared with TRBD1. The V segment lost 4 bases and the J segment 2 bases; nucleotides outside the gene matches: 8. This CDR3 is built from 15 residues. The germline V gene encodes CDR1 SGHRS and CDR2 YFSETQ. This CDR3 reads CASSPGTVGNYGYTF. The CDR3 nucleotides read TGCGCCAGCAGCCCAGGGACAGTGGGGAACTATGGCTACACCTTC.

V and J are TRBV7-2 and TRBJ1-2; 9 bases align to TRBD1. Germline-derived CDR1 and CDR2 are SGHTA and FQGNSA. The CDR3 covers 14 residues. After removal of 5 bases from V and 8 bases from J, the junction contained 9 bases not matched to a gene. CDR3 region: CASSAGQGWRGYTF. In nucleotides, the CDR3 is TGTGCCAGCAGCGCCGGACAGGGGTGGAGAGGCTACACCTTC.

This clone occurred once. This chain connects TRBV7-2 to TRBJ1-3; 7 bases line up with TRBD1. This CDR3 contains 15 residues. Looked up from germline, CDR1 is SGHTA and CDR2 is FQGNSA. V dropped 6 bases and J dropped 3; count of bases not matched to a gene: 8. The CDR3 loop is CASRPGGPSGNTIYF. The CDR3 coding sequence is TGTGCCAGCAGGCCAGGGGGTCCAAGTGGAAACACCATATATTTT.

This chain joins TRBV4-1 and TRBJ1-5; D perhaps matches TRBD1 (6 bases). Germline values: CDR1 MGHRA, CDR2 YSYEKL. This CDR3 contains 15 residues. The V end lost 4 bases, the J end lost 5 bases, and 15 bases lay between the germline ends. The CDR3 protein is CASSPLGAIDQPQHF. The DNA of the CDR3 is TGCGCCAGCAGCCCCCTGGGGGCCATCGATCAGCCCCAGCATTTT.

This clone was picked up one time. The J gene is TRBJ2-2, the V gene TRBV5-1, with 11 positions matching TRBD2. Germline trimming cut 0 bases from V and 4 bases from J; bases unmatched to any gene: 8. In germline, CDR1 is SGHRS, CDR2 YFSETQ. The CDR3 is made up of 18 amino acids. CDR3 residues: CASSLGLAGTAGTGELFF. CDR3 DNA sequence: TGCGCCAGCAGCTTGGGACTAGCGGGAACAGCGGGCACCGGGGAGCTGTTTTTT.

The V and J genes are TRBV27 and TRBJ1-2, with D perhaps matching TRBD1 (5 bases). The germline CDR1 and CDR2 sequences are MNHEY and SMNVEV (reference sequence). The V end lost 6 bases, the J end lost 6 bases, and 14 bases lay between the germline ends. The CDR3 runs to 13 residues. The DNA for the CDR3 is TGTGCCAGCAGCTTCAGGGAGGGGCATGGCTACACCTTC. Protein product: CASSFREGHGYTF.

In DNA form, the CDR3 reads TGCGCCAGCAGCCCTCTGGGTGGCCCCCACGAGCAGTACTTC. Its translation is CASSPLGGPHEQYF. The chain employs TRBV4-1 and TRBJ2-7; D not resolved. Trimming removed 4 bases at V and 5 bases at J, with 15 bases between. Germline-derived CDR1 and CDR2 are MGHRA and YSYEKL. The CDR3 has 14 amino acids.

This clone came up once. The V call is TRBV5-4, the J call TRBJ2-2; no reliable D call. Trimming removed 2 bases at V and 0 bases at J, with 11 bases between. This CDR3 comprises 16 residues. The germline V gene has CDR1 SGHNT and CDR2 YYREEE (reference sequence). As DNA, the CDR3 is TGTGCCAGCAGCTTTTTAGGGAATCCGAACACCGGGGAGCTGTTTTTT. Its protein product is CASSFLGNPNTGELFF. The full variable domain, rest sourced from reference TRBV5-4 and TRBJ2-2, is ETGVTQSPTHLIKTRGQQVTLRCSSQSGHNTVSWYQQALGQGPQFIFQYYREEENGRGNFPPRFSGLQFPNYSSELNVNALELDDSALYLCASSFLGNPNTGELFFGEGSRLTVL.

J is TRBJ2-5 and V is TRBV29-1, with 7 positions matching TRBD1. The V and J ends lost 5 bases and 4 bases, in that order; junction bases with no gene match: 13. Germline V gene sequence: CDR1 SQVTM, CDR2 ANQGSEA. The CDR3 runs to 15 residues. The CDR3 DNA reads TGCAGCGTTCGCTGGCAGGGGGACGTCACAGAGACCCAGTACTTC. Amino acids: CSVRWQGDVTETQYF.

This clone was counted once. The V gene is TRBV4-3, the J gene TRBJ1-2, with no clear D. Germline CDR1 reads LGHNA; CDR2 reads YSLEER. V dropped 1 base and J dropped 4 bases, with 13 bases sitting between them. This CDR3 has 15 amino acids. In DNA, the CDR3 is TGCGCCAGCAGCCAAGTCTTCGCCCGGGGCTATGGCTACACCTTC. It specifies CASSQVFARGYGYTF.

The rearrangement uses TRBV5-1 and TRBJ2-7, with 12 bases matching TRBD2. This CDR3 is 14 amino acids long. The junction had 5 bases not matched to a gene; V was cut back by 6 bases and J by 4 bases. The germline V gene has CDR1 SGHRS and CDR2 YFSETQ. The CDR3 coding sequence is TGCGCCAGCAACCCGACTAGCGGGAGTTACGAGCAGTACTTC. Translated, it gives CASNPTSGSYEQYF.

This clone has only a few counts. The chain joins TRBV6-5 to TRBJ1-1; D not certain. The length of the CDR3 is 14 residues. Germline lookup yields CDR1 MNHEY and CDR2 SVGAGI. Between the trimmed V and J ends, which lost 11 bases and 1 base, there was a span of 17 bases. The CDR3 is CASRMASSNTEAFF. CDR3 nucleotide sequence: TGTGCCTCCCGGATGGCCAGTTCGAACACTGAAGCTTTCTTT.

CDR3 DNA: TGTGCCTGGAGTAAGGGGGCGCGAGGAAACACCATATATTTT. The encoded protein is CAWSKGARGNTIYF. The V and J genes are TRBV30 and TRBJ1-3; 7 positions match TRBD1. Germline CDR1 and CDR2: GTSNPN and SVGIG (reference sequence). After removal of 2 bases from V and 4 bases from J, the junction contained 5 bases not matched to a gene. The CDR3 sequence is 14 residues long.

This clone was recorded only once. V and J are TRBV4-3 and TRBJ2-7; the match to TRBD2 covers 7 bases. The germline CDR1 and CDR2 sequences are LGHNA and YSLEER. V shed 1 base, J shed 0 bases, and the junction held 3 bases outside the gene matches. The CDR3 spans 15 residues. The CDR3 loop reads CASSQVAGNSYEQYF. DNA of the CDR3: TGCGCCAGCAGCCAAGTAGCGGGCAACTCCTACGAGCAGTACTTC.

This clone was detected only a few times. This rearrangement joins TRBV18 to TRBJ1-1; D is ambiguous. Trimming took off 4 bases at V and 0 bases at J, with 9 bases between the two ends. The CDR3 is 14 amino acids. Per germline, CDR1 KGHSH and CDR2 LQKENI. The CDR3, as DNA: TGTGCCAGCTCACGCATAAACATGAACACTGAAGCTTTCTTT. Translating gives CASSRINMNTEAFF.

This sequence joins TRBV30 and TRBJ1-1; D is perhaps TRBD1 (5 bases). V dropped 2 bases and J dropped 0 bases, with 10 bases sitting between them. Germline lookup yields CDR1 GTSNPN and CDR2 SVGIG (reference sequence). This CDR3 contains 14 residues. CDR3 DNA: TGTGCCTGGAGTCGGGGCCTTTTGAACACTGAAGCTTTCTTT. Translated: CAWSRGLLNTEAFF.

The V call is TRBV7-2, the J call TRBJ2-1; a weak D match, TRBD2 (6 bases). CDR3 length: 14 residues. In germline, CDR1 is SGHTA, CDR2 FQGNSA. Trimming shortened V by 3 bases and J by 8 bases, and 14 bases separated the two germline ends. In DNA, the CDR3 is TGTGCCAGCAGCTTGGGACTTGGAAGGGATGAGCAGTTCTTC. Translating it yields CASSLGLGRDEQFF.

The CDR3 DNA is TGTGCCAGTAGTAGCCAGGGATCCCTTACCAAAAACATTCAGTACTTC. Residues: CASSSQGSLTKNIQYF. The chain carries TRBV19 and TRBJ2-4; a possible D gene is TRBD1 (5 bases). This CDR3 spans 16 amino acids. Germline V lookup: CDR1 LNHDA, CDR2 SQIVND (reference sequence). V was trimmed by 4 bases and J by 2 bases, leaving 15 bases between them.

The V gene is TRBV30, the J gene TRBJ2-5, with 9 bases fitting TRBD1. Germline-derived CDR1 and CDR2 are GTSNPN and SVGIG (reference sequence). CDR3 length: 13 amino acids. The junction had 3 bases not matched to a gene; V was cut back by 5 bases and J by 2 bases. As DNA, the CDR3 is TGTGCCTGGGGACAGGGGTCACAAGAGACCCAGTACTTC. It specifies CAWGQGSQETQYF.

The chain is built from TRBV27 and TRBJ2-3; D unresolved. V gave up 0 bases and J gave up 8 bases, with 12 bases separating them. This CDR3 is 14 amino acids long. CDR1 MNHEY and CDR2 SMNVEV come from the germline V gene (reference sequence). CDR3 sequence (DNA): TGTGCCAGCAGTTTATCAAGAAATCAAGCTACGCAGTATTTT. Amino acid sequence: CASSLSRNQATQYF.

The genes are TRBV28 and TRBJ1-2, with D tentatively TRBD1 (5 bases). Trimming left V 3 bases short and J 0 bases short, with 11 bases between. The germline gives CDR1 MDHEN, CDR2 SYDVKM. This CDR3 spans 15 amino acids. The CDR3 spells CASSFGARANYGYTF. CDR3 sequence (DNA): TGTGCCAGCAGTTTCGGGGCACGAGCTAACTATGGCTACACCTTC.

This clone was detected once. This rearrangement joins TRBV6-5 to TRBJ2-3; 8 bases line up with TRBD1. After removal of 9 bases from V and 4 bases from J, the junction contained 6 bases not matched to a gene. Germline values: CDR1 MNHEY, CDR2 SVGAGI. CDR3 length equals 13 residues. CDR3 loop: CASRQGWSDTQYF. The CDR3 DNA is TGTGCCAGTAGACAGGGGTGGTCAGATACGCAGTATTTT.

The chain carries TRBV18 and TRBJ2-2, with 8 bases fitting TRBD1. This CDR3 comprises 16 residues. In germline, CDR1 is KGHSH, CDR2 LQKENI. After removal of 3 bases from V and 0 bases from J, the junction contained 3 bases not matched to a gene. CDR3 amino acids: CASSPRDRTNTGELFF. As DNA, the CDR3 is TGTGCCAGCTCACCTCGGGACAGGACGAACACCGGGGAGCTGTTTTTT.

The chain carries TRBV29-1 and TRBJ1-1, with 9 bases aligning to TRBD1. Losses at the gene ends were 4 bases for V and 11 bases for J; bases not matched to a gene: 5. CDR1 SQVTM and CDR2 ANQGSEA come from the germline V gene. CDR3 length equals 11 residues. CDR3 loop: CSVVRGTGAFF. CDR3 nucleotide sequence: TGCAGCGTTGTTAGAGGGACAGGGGCTTTCTTT.

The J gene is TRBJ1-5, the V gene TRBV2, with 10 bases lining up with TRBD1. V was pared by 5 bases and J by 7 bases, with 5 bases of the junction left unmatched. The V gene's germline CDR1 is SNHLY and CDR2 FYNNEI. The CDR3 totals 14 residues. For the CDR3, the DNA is TGTGCCAGCAGTCCGACAGGGGGCGTACAGCCCCAGCATTTT. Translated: CASSPTGGVQPQHF.

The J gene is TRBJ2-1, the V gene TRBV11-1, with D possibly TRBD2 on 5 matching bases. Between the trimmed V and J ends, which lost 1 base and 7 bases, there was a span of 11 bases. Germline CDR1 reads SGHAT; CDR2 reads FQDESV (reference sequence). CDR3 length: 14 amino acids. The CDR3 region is CASSLGSSGNEQFF. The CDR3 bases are TGTGCCAGCAGCTTAGGTAGCTCGGGGAATGAGCAGTTCTTC.